These 15 T cell receptor beta chains share one sample of origin, sequenced in a study of control samples from healthy donors and cancer patients. Sequencing was performed with immunoSEQ multiplex PCR; in TCRdb, only in-frame clones are kept and a portion is missing. In the table there are approximately 97,000 clones, about 92% of which are singletons. The sequencing sample was made of blood. Source of these receptors: a young woman in good health.

The CDR3 coding sequence is TGTGCCAGCAGTTACTCTTCGCAGGGTACGGGAAACACCATATATTTT. Residues: CASSYSSQGTGNTIYF. This chain uses TRBV6-5 with TRBJ1-3; TRBD1 is a possible D gene (5 bases). V was cut by 0 bases and J by 4 bases, with 13 bases left in between. Germline V CDR1 and CDR2: MNHEY, SVGAGI. The length of the CDR3 is 16 residues.

The rearrangement joins TRBV19 to TRBJ2-7; TRBD1 matches 7 bases. V lost 3 bases to trimming and J lost 1 base; unmatched junction nucleotides: 3. CDR3 size: 14 residues. In germline, CDR1 is LNHDA, CDR2 SQIVND (reference sequence). CDR3 bases: TGTGCCAGTAGTATTTCGGACAGGTCCTACGAGCAGTACTTC. Its translation is CASSISDRSYEQYF.

The chain has TRBV15 and TRBJ1-2; no reliable D call. The CDR3 is 12 residues long. Germline assignment: CDR1 LNHNV and CDR2 YYDKDF (reference sequence). V lost 1 base and J lost 5, with 5 bases in between. The CDR3 DNA is TGTGCCACCAGCAGAGGCGATTATGGCTACACCTTC. Amino acid sequence: CATSRGDYGYTF.

The genes are TRBV24-1 and TRBJ2-3, with D uncertain. Trimming left V 3 bases short and J 0 bases short, with 12 bases between. Germline V gives CDR1 KGHDR, CDR2 SFDVKD. The CDR3 runs 16 residues. The CDR3 DNA reads TGTGCCACCAGTGATCGTCAGAATCCTAGCACAGATACGCAGTATTTT. Its translation is CATSDRQNPSTDTQYF.

V is TRBV4-1 and J is TRBJ2-6; D is undetermined. With 5 bases removed from V and 1 base from J, the gap between germline ends came to 9 bases. The V gene's germline CDR1 is MGHRA and CDR2 YSYEKL. The CDR3 is made up of 15 amino acids. For the CDR3, the DNA is TGCGCCAGCAGCATACACCGTTCTGGGGCCAACGTCCTGACTTTC. This gives the protein CASSIHRSGANVLTF.

The chain uses TRBV30 and TRBJ2-3; the D is unclear. Germline lookup yields CDR1 GTSNPN and CDR2 SVGIG (reference sequence). V lost 2 bases to trimming and J lost 4 bases, with 4 bases between them. The length of the CDR3 is 11 residues. The DNA of the CDR3 is TGTGCCTGGAGTCAGGCAGATACGCAGTATTTT. This translates into CAWSQADTQYF.

The V gene is TRBV7-8, the J gene TRBJ1-2, with D possibly matching TRBD1 (5 bases). V gave up 6 bases and J gave up 6 bases, with 17 bases separating them. Germline V gene lookup returns CDR1 SGHVS and CDR2 FQNEAQ. The CDR3 has 14 residues. CDR3 protein: CASSLYAGDHGYTF. The DNA for the CDR3 is TGTGCCAGCAGTCTCTACGCGGGGGATCATGGCTACACCTTC.

The rearrangement joins TRBV6-1 to TRBJ1-5, with D maybe TRBD1 (6 bases). Germline assignment: CDR1 MNHNS and CDR2 SASEGT. V was clipped by 1 base and J by 3 bases, with 10 bases between them. The CDR3 has 15 residues. The CDR3 sequence: CASSEGQGNNQPQHF. In DNA, the CDR3 is TGTGCCAGCAGTGAAGGGCAGGGGAACAATCAGCCCCAGCATTTT.

The rearrangement uses TRBV3-1 (or the pseudogene TRBV3-2) and TRBJ1-3, with TRBD1 matching over 7 bases. Looked up from germline, CDR1 is LGHDT and CDR2 is YNNKEL (reference sequence). The CDR3 loop spans 18 amino acids. V trimming: 0 bases; J trimming: 2 bases; junction bases outside the gene matches: 10. This CDR3 reads CASSQESQRGGPGNTIYF. The CDR3 DNA is TGTGCCAGCAGCCAAGAAAGCCAGCGAGGGGGCCCTGGAAACACCATATATTTT.

The CDR3 DNA is TGTGCCAGTCCACCCGGACAGGGCCAAATGAACACTGAAGCTTTCTTT. Translating it yields CASPPGQGQMNTEAFF. The rearrangement links TRBV19 to TRBJ1-1; 8 nucleotides align to TRBD1. V gave up 8 bases and J gave up 0 bases; unmatched junction bases: 11. Germline CDR1 is LNHDA and CDR2 is SQIVND (reference sequence). The CDR3 is 16 amino acids.

This chain uses TRBV5-1 with TRBJ2-7; D is unresolved. Germline CDR1 SGHRS, CDR2 YFSETQ. CDR3 length: 16 amino acids. The ends were cut back, 6 bases at V and 2 bases at J, with 21 bases in the middle. In DNA, the CDR3 is TGCGCCAGCAATCATCTTGGGTCCTTCGATCCCTACGAGCAGTACTTC. It codes for CASNHLGSFDPYEQYF.

CDR3 loop: CASSLGLLAGDTDTQYF. In DNA, the CDR3 is TGTGCCAGCAGCTTGGGACTTTTGGCAGGGGACACAGATACGCAGTATTTT. The chain joins TRBV11-3 to TRBJ2-3; D is perhaps TRBD1 or TRBD2 (6 bases each). Trimming removed 3 bases at V and 2 bases at J, with 18 bases between. The CDR3 loop spans 17 amino acids. Germline CDR1 and CDR2: SGHNT and YENEEA.

The chain carries TRBV3-1 (or the pseudogene TRBV3-2) and TRBJ2-1, with D possibly TRBD1 on 6 matching bases. The CDR3 runs to 15 residues. Trimming removed 0 bases from V and 6 bases from J, with 12 bases in between. CDR1 is LGHDT, CDR2 YNNKEL, per germline (reference sequence). CDR3 protein: CASSQETGRGNEQFF. Written as DNA, the CDR3 is TGTGCCAGCAGCCAAGAAACAGGGCGAGGCAATGAGCAGTTCTTC.

V gene TRBV24-1 combines with J gene TRBJ2-5; TRBD2 matches 10 bases. V was clipped by 6 bases and J by 5 bases; unmatched bases: 8. The CDR3 has 15 residues. Per germline, CDR1 KGHDR and CDR2 SFDVKD. This CDR3 reads CATSSSGRALETQYF. In DNA form, the CDR3 reads TGTGCCACCAGTTCGAGCGGGAGGGCCCTGGAGACCCAGTACTTC.

The CDR3 sequence is CASSKVVWKSGQEDNEQFF. The CDR3 DNA follows: TGTGCCAGCAGCAAAGTGGTCTGGAAAAGCGGCCAGGAGGACAATGAGCAGTTCTTC. V is TRBV21-1 and J is TRBJ2-1; TRBD2, as called in the table, went unchecked against the DNA. TRBV21-1 is a recognized pseudogene. CDR3 length: 19 amino acids.